These 21 T cell receptor beta chains originate from one sample sequenced in a study of T cells in Graves' hyperthyroidism and ophthalmopathy. Amplified TCR beta CDR3 regions derived from RNA transcripts. HTBI primers were the set used in a first-round RT-PCR of the TCR CDR3. In TCRdb, the multiplex PCR reads were re-called with MiXCR into one record per CDR3 protein. Among 650,000 to 750,000 distinct CDR3 sequences listed, 13% to 15% were seen once. Input material: blood. The receptors were sampled from a woman aged 18-30 years with Graves' hyperthyroidism.

This clonotype showed up just a few times. The rearrangement joins TRBV19 to TRBJ2-5; TRBD2 matches at 8 bases. Germline CDR1 is LNHDA and CDR2 is SQIVND (reference sequence). The J segment lost 2 bases and the V segment lost 4 bases, leaving 6 bases of the junction unmatched. The CDR3 runs 15 residues. This CDR3 reads CASSTRLAYQETQYF. In DNA, the CDR3 is TGTGCCAGTAGTACCCGACTAGCGTATCAAGAGACCCAGTACTTC.

This clonotype was observed a few times. The rearrangement joins TRBV6-6 to TRBJ2-6, with TRBD1 matching 9 bases. The trim removed 2 bases at V and 0 bases at J, leaving 2 bases unmatched. Per germline, CDR1 MNHNY and CDR2 SVGAGI (reference sequence). The CDR3 is made up of 17 amino acids. CDR3 sequence reads: CASSYVTGGSGANVLTF. CDR3 DNA: TGTGCCAGCAGTTACGTGACAGGGGGCTCTGGGGCCAACGTCCTGACTTTC.

This clonotype has at least ten counts. This chain connects TRBV27 to TRBJ1-5; no clear D. CDR3 length equals 14 residues. The germline V gene has CDR1 MNHEY and CDR2 SMNVEV (reference sequence). The V end lost 3 bases, the J end lost 4 bases, and 10 bases lay between the germline ends. The CDR3 nucleotides read TGTGCCAGCAGTTTTGGGCACCGGAATCAGCCCCAGCATTTT. Its protein is CASSFGHRNQPQHF.

The chain combines TRBV19 with TRBJ2-1; D perhaps matches TRBD2 (5 bases). The V and J ends lost 0 bases and 3 bases respectively, with 12 bases between them. The CDR3 runs 16 residues. Germline CDR1 LNHDA, CDR2 SQIVND (reference sequence). The CDR3 coding sequence is TGTGCCAGTAGTATAGAAACAAGGAGGAACTACAATGAGCAGTTCTTC. It yields the protein CASSIETRRNYNEQFF.

This clonotype was recorded at least ten times. The chain recombines TRBV6-2 or TRBV6-3 with TRBJ2-7; D ambiguous. CDR3 length: 17 amino acids. V lost 0 bases and J lost 0, with 15 bases in between. From germline, CDR1 is MNHEY and CDR2 SVGEGT. CDR3 DNA sequence: TGTGCCAGCAGTTACTCGAAGTCCAAAACAGACTCCTACGAGCAGTACTTC. Translating it yields CASSYSKSKTDSYEQYF.

This sequence joins TRBV6-5 and TRBJ1-2, with TRBD1 identical over 7 bases. Germline values: CDR1 MNHEY, CDR2 SVGAGI. The CDR3 loop spans 16 amino acids. V was pared by 2 bases and J by 3 bases, with 9 bases of the junction left unmatched. The CDR3: CASSYALGTADYGYTF. DNA for the CDR3: TGTGCCAGCAGTTACGCCCTCGGGACAGCCGACTATGGCTACACCTTC.

Ten or more counts support this clonotype. This chain links TRBV20-1 with TRBJ2-1, with unresolved D. Germline V gene data show CDR1 as DFQATT and CDR2 as SNEGSKA (reference sequence). This CDR3 contains 13 residues. Trimming shortened V by 3 bases and J by 1 base, and 7 bases separated the two germline ends. The CDR3 nucleotides read TGCAGTGCTAGTAAACTTTCCTACAATGAGCAGTTCTTC. It encodes CSASKLSYNEQFF.

V is TRBV29-1 and J is TRBJ2-3; 9 bases line up with TRBD1. Germline V gives CDR1 SQVTM, CDR2 ANQGSEA. Losses at the gene ends were 4 bases for V and 2 bases for J; bases not matched to a gene: 10. CDR3 size: 16 residues. Written as DNA, the CDR3 is TGCAGCGTTGTTGTGGGGACAGGGATAATCACAGATACGCAGTATTTT. Its translation: CSVVVGTGIITDTQYF.

This clonotype was detected ten times or more. This rearrangement joins TRBV20-1 to TRBJ2-3, with D perhaps given as TRBD1 or TRBD2 (6 bases each). Trimming took 2 bases from V and 2 from J, leaving 17 bases between them. CDR1 DFQATT and CDR2 SNEGSKA come from the germline V gene (reference sequence). The CDR3 extends over 16 amino acids. The CDR3 nucleotides read TGCAGTGCTAGACGAATGGCGCGGGACATCACAGATACGCAGTATTTT. This gives the protein CSARRMARDITDTQYF.

The chain employs TRBV25-1 and TRBJ2-7, with a tentative D call TRBD2 (5 bases). Trimming removed 1 base from V and 2 bases from J, with 15 bases in between. CDR1 is MGHDK, CDR2 SYGVNS, per germline. The CDR3 length is 16 residues. CDR3 coding DNA: TGTGCCAGCAGTGAATCCTCTGGCGGGTCCGCCTACGAGCAGTACTTC. Protein sequence: CASSESSGGSAYEQYF.

This clonotype was counted between two and nine times. The chain joins TRBV11-2 to TRBJ1-5; D unclear. This CDR3 is 20 amino acids long. In germline, CDR1 is SGHAT, CDR2 FQNNGV. Trimming removed 2 bases from V and 0 bases from J, with 23 bases in between. CDR3 in DNA: TGTGCCAGCAGCTTATGGGCATTCCCCCCCTCAGTTTCTAGCAATCAGCCCCAGCATTTT. This codes for CASSLWAFPPSVSSNQPQHF.

This clonotype was seen a handful of times. The chain recombines TRBV29-1 with TRBJ2-2, with D unclear. Trimming stripped 4 bases from V and 0 bases from J, with 6 bases between. Germline V gene lookup returns CDR1 SQVTM and CDR2 ANQGSEA. This CDR3 region has 13 residues. The CDR3 sequence: CSVVQTNTGELFF. CDR3 nucleotides: TGCAGCGTTGTACAGACGAACACCGGGGAGCTGTTTTTT.

This clonotype was picked up many times. The rearrangement joins TRBV7-2 to TRBJ1-1; maybe TRBD1 (6 bases). The ends were cut back, 4 bases at V and 2 bases at J, with 11 bases in the middle. The CDR3 totals 14 residues. Germline V gives CDR1 SGHTA, CDR2 FQGNSA. This chain's CDR3 is CASSSGQFNTEAFF. The CDR3 DNA sequence: TGTGCCAGCAGCTCAGGACAGTTCAACACTGAAGCTTTCTTT.

The chain employs TRBV3-1 and TRBJ2-1; D not resolved. V was shortened by 0 bases and J by 5 bases, with 11 bases between the two germline ends. The germline V gene has CDR1 LGHDT and CDR2 YNNKEL (reference sequence). The CDR3 is 15 amino acids. DNA for the CDR3: TGTGCCAGCAGCCAAGATCAGAGCGCCAACAATGAGCAGTTCTTC. Amino acids: CASSQDQSANNEQFF.

J is TRBJ2-3 and V is TRBV10-1; TRBD2 aligns across 8 bases. Germline CDR1 and CDR2: WNHNN and SYGVQD (reference sequence). V lost 11 bases to trimming and J lost 4 bases; unmatched junction nucleotides: 8. The CDR3 contains 13 residues. Written as DNA, the CDR3 is TGCGCCTCGGGGGGGGTCGGAGCAGATACGCAGTATTTT. This encodes CASGGVGADTQYF.

The chain uses TRBV7-9 and TRBJ2-2; 7 bases line up with TRBD2. Germline CDR1 SEHNR, CDR2 FQNEAQ (reference sequence). V lost 3 bases to trimming and J lost 1 base; unmatched junction nucleotides: 2. This CDR3 is built from 15 residues. DNA of the CDR3: TGTGCCAGCAGCTTCGAGCGGGAGAACACCGGGGAGCTGTTTTTT. This translates into CASSFERENTGELFF.

The J gene is TRBJ2-1, the V gene TRBV10-2; the D is unclear. CDR3 length: 13 amino acids. The germline CDR1 and CDR2 sequences are WSHSY and SAAADI. The V end was cut by 4 bases, the J end by 7 bases, with 11 bases between. The CDR3 protein is CASSAGRVNEQFF. CDR3 bases: TGCGCCAGCAGTGCTGGGCGCGTGAATGAGCAGTTCTTC.

There are many counts of this clonotype. This sequence joins TRBV5-5 and TRBJ2-7, with 7 bases matching TRBD1. Germline V gene sequence: CDR1 SGHKS, CDR2 YYEKEE (reference sequence). The CDR3 is 15 residues long. Unmatched junction bases numbered 7, after V lost 1 base and J lost 3 bases. For the CDR3, the DNA is TGTGCCAGCAGCTTGTCGGTAGGACAGGACTACGAGCAGTACTTC. It translates to CASSLSVGQDYEQYF.

This clonotype occurred many times. CDR3 loop: CSARAVNPSSGSLNEQYF. For the CDR3, the DNA is TGCAGTGCTAGAGCTGTGAACCCCTCTAGCGGGAGTCTGAACGAGCAGTACTTC. The chain links TRBV20-1 to TRBJ2-7; 10 nucleotides align to TRBD2. Germline CDR1 is DFQATT and CDR2 is SNEGSKA (reference sequence). V lost 1 base, J lost 5 bases, and 17 bases stayed unmatched. The CDR3 is 18 residues long.

This clonotype has ten or more counts. The rearrangement links TRBV20-1 to TRBJ2-5; tentatively, D is TRBD1 or TRBD2 (5 bases each). The CDR3 loop spans 13 amino acids. Germline values: CDR1 DFQATT, CDR2 SNEGSKA (reference sequence). V was shortened by 3 bases and J by 7 bases, with 15 bases between the two germline ends. The DNA of the CDR3 is TGCAGTGCTAGGGACGGGACCTTCGGGACCCAGTACTTC. Protein: CSARDGTFGTQYF.

This clonotype showed up just a few times. The V call is TRBV4-3, the J call TRBJ2-1; possibly TRBD1 for D (5 bases). The CDR3 totals 17 residues. Germline-derived CDR1 and CDR2 are LGHNA and YSLEER. Trimming left V 3 bases short and J 4 bases short, with 19 bases between. Here the CDR3 reads CASSQNSRAVVYNEQFF. The DNA of the CDR3 is TGCGCCAGCAGCCAGAACTCCAGGGCCGTGGTGTACAATGAGCAGTTCTTC.